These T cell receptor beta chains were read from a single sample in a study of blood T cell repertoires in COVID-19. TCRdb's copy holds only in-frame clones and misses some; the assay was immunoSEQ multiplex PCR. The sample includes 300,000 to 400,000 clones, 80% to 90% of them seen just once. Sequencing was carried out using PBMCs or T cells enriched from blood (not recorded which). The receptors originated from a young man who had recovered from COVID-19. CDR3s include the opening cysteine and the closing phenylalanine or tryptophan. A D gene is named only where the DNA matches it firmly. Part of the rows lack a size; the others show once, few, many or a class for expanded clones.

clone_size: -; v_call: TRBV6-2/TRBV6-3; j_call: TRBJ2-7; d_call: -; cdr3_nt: TGCGCCAGCAGTTTCCTCTACGAGCAGTACTTC; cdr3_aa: CASSFLYEQYF
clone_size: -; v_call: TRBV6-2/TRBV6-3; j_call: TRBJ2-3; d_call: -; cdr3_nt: TGTGCCAGCAGCCCCGCAGGGAGCACAGATACGCAGTATTTT; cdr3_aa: CASSPAGSTDTQYF
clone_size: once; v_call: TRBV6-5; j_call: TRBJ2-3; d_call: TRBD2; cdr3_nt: TGTGCCAGCAGTTACCAGAGCGGGGGGGCAACAGATACGCAGTATTTT; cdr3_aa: CASSYQSGGATDTQYF
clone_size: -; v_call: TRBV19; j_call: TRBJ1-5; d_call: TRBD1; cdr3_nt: TGTGCCAGTAACATACGGACAGGGTATAGCAATCAGCCCCAGCATTTT; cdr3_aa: CASNIRTGYSNQPQHF
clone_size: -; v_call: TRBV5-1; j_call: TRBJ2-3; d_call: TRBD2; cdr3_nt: TGCGCCAGCAGCGTGTGGACTAGCGGGGCGCGCACAGATACGCAGTATTTT; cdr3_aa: CASSVWTSGARTDTQYF
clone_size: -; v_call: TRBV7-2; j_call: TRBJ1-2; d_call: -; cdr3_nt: TGTGCCAGCAGCTTAGCCGTGCAGGGAGGCTACACCTTC; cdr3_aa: CASSLAVQGGYTF
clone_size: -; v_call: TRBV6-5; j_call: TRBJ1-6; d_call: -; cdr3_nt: TGTGCCAGCAGTTACATCCCTCGTGATTCACCCCTCCACTTT; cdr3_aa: CASSYIPRDSPLHF
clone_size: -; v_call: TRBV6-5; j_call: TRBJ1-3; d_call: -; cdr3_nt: TGTGCCAGCAGCCTTCAGGGGCCTGGAAACACCATATATTTT; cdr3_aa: CASSLQGPGNTIYF
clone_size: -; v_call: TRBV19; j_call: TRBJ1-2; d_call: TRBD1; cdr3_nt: TGTGCCAGTTCCCCCGGGACAGCTAACTATGGCTACACCTTC; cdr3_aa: CASSPGTANYGYTF
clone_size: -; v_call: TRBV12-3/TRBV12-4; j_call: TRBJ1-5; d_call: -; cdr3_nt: TGTGCCAGCAGTTTAGGGCGGAACCAGCATTTT; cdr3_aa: CASSLGRNQHF
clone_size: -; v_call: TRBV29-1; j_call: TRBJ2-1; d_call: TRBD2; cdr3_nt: TGCAGCGTGGGGACTAGCGAGTACAATGAGCAGTTCTTC; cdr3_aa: CSVGTSEYNEQFF
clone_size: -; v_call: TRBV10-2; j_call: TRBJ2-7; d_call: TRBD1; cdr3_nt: TGCGCCAGCAGTGAGTCTCCTAGACAGGGTTCTTACTTC; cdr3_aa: CASSESPRQGSYF
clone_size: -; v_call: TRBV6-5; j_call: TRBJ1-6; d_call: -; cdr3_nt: TGTGCCAGCAGCCCACAGGGAACCTATAATTCACCCCTCCACTTT; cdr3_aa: CASSPQGTYNSPLHF
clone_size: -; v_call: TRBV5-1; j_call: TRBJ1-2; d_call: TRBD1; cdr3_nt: TGCGCCAGCAGCTGGACAGGGGACTATGGCTACACCTTC; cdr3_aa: CASSWTGDYGYTF
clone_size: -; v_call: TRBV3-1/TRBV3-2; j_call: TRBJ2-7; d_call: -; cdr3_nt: TGTGCCAGCAGCCTGACTACTAGAGACGAGCAGTACTTC; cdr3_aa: CASSLTTRDEQYF